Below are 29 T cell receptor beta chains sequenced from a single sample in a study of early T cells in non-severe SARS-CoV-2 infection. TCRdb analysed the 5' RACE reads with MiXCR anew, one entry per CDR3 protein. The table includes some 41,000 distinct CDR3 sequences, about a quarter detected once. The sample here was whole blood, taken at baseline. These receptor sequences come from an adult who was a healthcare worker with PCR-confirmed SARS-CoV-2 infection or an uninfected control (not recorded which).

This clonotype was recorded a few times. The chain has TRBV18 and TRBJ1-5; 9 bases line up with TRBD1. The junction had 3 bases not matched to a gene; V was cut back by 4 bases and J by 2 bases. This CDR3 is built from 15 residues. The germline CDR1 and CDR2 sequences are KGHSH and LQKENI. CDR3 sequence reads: CASSLGQGGNQPQHF. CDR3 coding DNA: TGTGCCAGCTCACTGGGACAGGGCGGCAATCAGCCCCAGCATTTT.

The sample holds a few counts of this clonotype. The CDR3 spells CASSYDIGGGEQYF. The CDR3 nucleotides are TGTGCCAGCAGTTACGACATTGGGGGTGGCGAGCAGTACTTC. V is TRBV27 and J is TRBJ2-7; perhaps D is TRBD1 or TRBD2 (5 bases each). V lost 4 bases to trimming and J lost 6 bases, with 16 bases between them. The CDR3 covers 14 residues. CDR1 is MNHEY and CDR2 is SMNVEV in the germline V gene (reference sequence).

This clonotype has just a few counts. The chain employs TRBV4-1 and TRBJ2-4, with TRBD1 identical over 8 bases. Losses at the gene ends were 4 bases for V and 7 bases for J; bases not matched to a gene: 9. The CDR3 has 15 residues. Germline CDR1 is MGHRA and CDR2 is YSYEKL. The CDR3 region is CASSLIQGAVNIQYF. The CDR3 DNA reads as TGCGCCAGCAGCCTTATCCAGGGGGCGGTGAACATTCAGTACTTC.

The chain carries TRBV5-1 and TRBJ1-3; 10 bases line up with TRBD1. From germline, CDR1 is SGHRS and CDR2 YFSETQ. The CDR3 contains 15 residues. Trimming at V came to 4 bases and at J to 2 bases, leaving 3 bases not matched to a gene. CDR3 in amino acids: CASSPGTGAGNTIYF. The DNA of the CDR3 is TGCGCCAGCAGCCCCGGGACAGGGGCTGGAAACACCATATATTTT.

The CDR3, as DNA: TGTGCCAGCAGCTTAGAGGGGACAGGGGGTCAGCCCCAGCATTTT. Its translation is CASSLEGTGGQPQHF. This chain uses TRBV7-2 with TRBJ1-5; TRBD1 matches at 11 bases. Looked up from germline, CDR1 is SGHTA and CDR2 is FQGNSA. The CDR3 covers 15 residues. The trim removed 1 base at V and 6 bases at J, leaving 2 bases unmatched.

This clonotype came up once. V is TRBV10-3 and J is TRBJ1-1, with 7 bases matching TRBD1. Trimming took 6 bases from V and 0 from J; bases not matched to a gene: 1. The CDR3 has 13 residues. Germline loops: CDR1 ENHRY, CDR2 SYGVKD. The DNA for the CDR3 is TGTGCCATCAGCGGGACAGTGAACACTGAAGCTTTCTTT. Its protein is CAISGTVNTEAFF.

The CDR3: CASSQDRQETQYF. The CDR3 DNA is TGCGCCAGCAGCCAAGATCGCCAAGAGACCCAGTACTTC. This chain joins TRBV4-3 and TRBJ2-5; no clear D gene. This CDR3 is built from 13 residues. Trimming pared 0 bases from V and 1 base from J, leaving 3 bases between. In germline, CDR1 is LGHNA, CDR2 YSLEER.

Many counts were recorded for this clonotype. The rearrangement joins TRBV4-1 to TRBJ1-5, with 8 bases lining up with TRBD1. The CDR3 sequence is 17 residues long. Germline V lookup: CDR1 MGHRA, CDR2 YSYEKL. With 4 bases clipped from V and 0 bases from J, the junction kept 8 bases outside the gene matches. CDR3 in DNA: TGCGCCAGCAGCCCGACAGGGGCAGGGTATAGCAATCAGCCCCAGCATTTT. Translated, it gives CASSPTGAGYSNQPQHF.

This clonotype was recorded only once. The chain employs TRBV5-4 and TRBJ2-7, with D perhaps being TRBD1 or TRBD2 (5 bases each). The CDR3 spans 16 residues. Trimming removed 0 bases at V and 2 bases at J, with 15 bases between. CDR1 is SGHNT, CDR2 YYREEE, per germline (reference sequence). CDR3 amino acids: CASSLESGPTPYEQYF. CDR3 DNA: TGTGCCAGCAGCTTGGAGTCGGGGCCCACCCCCTACGAGCAGTACTTC.

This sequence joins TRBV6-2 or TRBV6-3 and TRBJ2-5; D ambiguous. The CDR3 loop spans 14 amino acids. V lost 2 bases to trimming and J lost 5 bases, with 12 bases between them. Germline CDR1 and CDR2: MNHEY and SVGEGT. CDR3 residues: CASSYEAVGETQYF. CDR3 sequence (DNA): TGTGCCAGCAGTTACGAGGCAGTAGGTGAGACCCAGTACTTC.

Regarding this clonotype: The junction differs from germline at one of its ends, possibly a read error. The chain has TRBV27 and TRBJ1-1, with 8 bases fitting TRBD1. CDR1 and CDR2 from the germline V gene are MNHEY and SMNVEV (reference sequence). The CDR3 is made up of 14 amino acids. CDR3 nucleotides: TGTGCCAGCAGTTTATCGCGAAGGCAGGGGGCCGTCACCTTT. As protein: CASSLSRRQGAVTF.

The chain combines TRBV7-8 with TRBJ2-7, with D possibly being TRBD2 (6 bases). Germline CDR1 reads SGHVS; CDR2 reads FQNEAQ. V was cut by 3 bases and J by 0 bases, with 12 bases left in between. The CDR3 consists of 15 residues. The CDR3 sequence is CASSFGGASSYEQYF. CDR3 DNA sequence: TGTGCCAGCAGCTTTGGCGGGGCAAGCTCCTACGAGCAGTACTTC.

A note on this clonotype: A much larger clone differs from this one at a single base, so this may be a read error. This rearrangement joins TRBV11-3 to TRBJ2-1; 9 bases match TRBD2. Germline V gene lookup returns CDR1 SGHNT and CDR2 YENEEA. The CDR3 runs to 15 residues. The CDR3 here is CASSSRGGDYYEQFF. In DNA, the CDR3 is TGTGCCAGCAGCTCCCGCGGGGGGGACTACTATGAGCAGTTCTTC.

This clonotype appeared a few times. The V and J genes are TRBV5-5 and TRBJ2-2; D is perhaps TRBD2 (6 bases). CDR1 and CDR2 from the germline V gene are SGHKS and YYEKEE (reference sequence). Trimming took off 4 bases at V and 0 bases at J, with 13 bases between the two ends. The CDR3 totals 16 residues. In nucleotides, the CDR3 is TGTGCCAGCAGCGTGGGACCTAGCGCGAACACCGGGGAGCTGTTTTTT. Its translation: CASSVGPSANTGELFF.

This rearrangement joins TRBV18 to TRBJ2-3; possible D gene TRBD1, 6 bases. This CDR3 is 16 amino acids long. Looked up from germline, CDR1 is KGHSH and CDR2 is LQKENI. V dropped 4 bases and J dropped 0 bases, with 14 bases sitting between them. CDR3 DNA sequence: TGTGCCAGCTCACAGGACAGACGCTCTAGCACAGATACGCAGTATTTT. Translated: CASSQDRRSSTDTQYF.

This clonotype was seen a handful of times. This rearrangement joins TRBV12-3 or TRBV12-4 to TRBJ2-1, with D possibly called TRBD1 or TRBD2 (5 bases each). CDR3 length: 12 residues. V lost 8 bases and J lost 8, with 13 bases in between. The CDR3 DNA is TGTGCCAGCGCCAAGACGGGGCATGAGCAGTTCTTC. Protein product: CASAKTGHEQFF.

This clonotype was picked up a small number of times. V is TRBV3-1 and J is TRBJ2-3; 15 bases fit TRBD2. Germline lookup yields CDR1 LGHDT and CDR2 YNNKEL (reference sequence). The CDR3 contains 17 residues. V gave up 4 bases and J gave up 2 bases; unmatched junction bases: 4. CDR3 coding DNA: TGTGCCAGCAGCCCCGGACTAGCGGGGGGGACCACAGATACGCAGTATTTT. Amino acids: CASSPGLAGGTTDTQYF.

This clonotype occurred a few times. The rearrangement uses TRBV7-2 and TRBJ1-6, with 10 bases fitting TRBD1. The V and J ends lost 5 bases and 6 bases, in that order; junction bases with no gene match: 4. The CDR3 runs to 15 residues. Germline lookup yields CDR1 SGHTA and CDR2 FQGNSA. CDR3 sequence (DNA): TGTGCCAGCAGCAAGGACAGGGGGTTTAATTCACCCCTCCACTTT. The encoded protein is CASSKDRGFNSPLHF.

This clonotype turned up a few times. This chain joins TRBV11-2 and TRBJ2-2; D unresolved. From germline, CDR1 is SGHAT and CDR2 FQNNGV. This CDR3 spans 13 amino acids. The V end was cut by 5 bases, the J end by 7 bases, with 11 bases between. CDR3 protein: CASSNYRVGELFF. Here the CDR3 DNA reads TGTGCCAGCAGCAATTATCGAGTCGGGGAGCTGTTTTTT.

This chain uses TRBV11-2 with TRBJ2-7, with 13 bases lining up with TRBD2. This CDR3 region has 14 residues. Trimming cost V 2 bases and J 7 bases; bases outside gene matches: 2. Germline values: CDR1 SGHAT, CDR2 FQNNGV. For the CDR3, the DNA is TGTGCCAGCAGCTTAACGGGACTAGCGGGGGAGCAGTACTTC. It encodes CASSLTGLAGEQYF.

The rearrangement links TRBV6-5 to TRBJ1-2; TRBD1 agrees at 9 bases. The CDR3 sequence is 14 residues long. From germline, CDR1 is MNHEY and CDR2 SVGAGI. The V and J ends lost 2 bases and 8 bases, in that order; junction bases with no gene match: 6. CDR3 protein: CASSYGTGRRGYTF. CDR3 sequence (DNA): TGTGCCAGCAGTTACGGGACAGGGCGTCGGGGCTACACCTTC.

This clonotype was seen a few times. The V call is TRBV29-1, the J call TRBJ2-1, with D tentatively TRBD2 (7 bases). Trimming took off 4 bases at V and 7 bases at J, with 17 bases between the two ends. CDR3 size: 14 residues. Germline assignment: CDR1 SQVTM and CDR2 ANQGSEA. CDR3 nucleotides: TGCAGCGTTGTGGAGTCCGGGGGGCTAAATGAGCAGTTCTTC. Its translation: CSVVESGGLNEQFF.

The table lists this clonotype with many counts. The CDR3 loop reads CSVEADSGNTIYF. In DNA, the CDR3 is TGCAGCGTTGAGGCAGATTCTGGAAACACCATATATTTT. The chain carries TRBV29-1 and TRBJ1-3; the D is unclear. Germline V lookup: CDR1 SQVTM, CDR2 ANQGSEA. This CDR3 contains 13 residues. Trimming left V 3 bases short and J 1 base short, with 7 bases between.

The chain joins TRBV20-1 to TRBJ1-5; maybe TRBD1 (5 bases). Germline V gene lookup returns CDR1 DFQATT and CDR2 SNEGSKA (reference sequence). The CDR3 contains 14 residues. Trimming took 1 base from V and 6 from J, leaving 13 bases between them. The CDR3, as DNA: TGCAGTGCTAGAGCCGTTTGGGGCACTCAGCCCCAGCATTTT. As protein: CSARAVWGTQPQHF.

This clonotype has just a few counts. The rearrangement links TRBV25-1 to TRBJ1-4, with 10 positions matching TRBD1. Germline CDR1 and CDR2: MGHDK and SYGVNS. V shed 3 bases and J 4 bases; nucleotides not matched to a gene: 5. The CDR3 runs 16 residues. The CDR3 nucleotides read TGTGCCAGCAGTGATCCCCGGGACAGGGGTAATGAAAAACTGTTTTTT. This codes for CASSDPRDRGNEKLFF.

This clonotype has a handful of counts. The CDR3 here is CSVADGNQPQHF. Here the CDR3 DNA reads TGCAGCGTTGCGGACGGCAATCAGCCCCAGCATTTT. This chain joins TRBV29-1 and TRBJ1-5; D unclear. Germline lookup yields CDR1 SQVTM and CDR2 ANQGSEA. This CDR3 is built from 12 residues. V dropped 4 bases and J dropped 2 bases, with 6 bases sitting between them. Complete variable domain (other parts from reference TRBV29-1 and TRBJ1-5): SAVISQKPSRDICQRGTSLTIQCQVDSQVTMMFWYRQQPGQSLTLIATANQGSEATYESGFVIDKFPISRPNLTFSTLTVSNMSPEDSSIYLCSVADGNQPQHFGDGTRLSIL.

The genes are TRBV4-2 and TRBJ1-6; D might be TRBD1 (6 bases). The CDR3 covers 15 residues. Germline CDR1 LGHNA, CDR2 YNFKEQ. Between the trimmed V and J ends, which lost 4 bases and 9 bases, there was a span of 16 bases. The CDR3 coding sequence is TGTGCCAGCAGCCCCCACCGGGGGGGCAGTTCACCCCTCCACTTT. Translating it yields CASSPHRGGSSPLHF.

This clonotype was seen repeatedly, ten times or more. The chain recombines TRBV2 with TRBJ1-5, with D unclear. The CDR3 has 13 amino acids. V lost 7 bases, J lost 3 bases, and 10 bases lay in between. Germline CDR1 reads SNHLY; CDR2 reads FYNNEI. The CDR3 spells CASNRADNQPQHF. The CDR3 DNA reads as TGTGCCAGCAACCGGGCGGACAATCAGCCCCAGCATTTT.

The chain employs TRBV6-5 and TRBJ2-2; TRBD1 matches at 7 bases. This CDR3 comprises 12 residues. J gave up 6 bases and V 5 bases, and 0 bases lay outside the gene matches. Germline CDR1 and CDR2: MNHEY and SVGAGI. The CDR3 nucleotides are TGTGCCAGCAGTCAGGGGGCCGGGGAGCTGTTTTTT. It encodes CASSQGAGELFF.